The following is a TCR beta chain sequence with its context. CDR3 length: 19 amino acids. The V and J ends lost 4 bases and 2 bases, in that order; junction bases with no gene match: 18. Per the germline V gene, CDR1 is SGHNT and CDR2 is YYREEE (reference sequence). These data belong to a study of T cell repertoires in cytomegalovirus infection. TCRdb reanalysed the reads using MiXCR and keeps one entry per CDR3 protein. The data hold about 450,000 distinct CDR3 sequences, with 30% to 40% observed a single time. The sample consisted of PBMCs. V usage is TRBV5-4 and J usage is TRBJ2-3; TRBD2 aligns across 8 bases. The TCR sequence derives from a human donor in good health (CMV status not recorded). Some clones in this sample may be carry-over from other donors' samples. CDR3 protein: CASSRTLAGSRPATDTQYF. CDR3 sequence (DNA): TGTGCCAGCAGCCGAACGTTAGCGGGGTCCCGACCCGCCACAGATACGCAGTATTTT.